The 31 T cell receptor beta chains given below trace back to one sample, sequenced in a study of graft-versus-host responses after intestinal transplantation. Antigen specificity for these receptors is unknown. This table comes from immunoSEQ multiplex PCR, and its TCRdb copy is limited to in-frame clones, with some not included. The sample shows more than 65,000 clones, less than 90% of them seen only once. Here the sequenced sample was unstimulated CD4+ T cells sorted from spleen or lymph node cells, taken before intestinal transplant. The receptors originated from a human donor who received an intestinal transplant.

The chain is built from TRBV30 and TRBJ2-7; 10 bases are shared with TRBD2. CDR1 and CDR2 (germline): GTSNPN, SVGIG (reference sequence). The CDR3 runs to 13 residues. V lost 3 bases to trimming and J lost 3 bases; unmatched junction nucleotides: 2. The CDR3 DNA follows: TGTGCCTGGAGGCTAGCGGGGGACTACGAGCAGTACTTC. This codes for CAWRLAGDYEQYF. The variable domain in full, with the rest retrieved from reference TRBV30 and TRBJ2-7, is SQTIHQWPATLVQPVGSPLSLECTVEGTSNPNLYWYRQAAGRGLQLLFYSVGIGQISSEVPQNLSASRPQDRQFILSSKKLLLSDSGFYLCAWRLAGDYEQYFGPGTRLTVT.

This clone has a single count. V is TRBV30 and J is TRBJ2-3; 7 bases map to TRBD2. J lost 2 bases, V lost 2 bases, and 7 bases had no gene match. Germline V gives CDR1 GTSNPN, CDR2 SVGIG (reference sequence). The CDR3 loop spans 15 amino acids. The CDR3 DNA reads as TGTGCCTGGAGTACCCCAGCGGGGACCACAGATACGCAGTATTTT. As protein: CAWSTPAGTTDTQYF.

The chain couples TRBV6-5 to TRBJ2-7, with 11 bases fitting TRBD2. This CDR3 contains 16 residues. Germline CDR1 is MNHEY and CDR2 is SVGAGI. V lost 4 bases, J lost 1 base, and 6 bases stayed unmatched. Here the CDR3 DNA reads TGTGCCAGCAGTTCTACCGTAGCGGGAGGGTCCTACGAGCAGTACTTC. It translates to CASSSTVAGGSYEQYF.

J is TRBJ2-3 and V is TRBV4-1, with D maybe TRBD2 (5 bases). V gave up 1 base and J gave up 5 bases, with 13 bases separating them. Germline values: CDR1 MGHRA, CDR2 YSYEKL. This CDR3 has 15 amino acids. CDR3: CASSQGGLGQDTQYF. The CDR3 DNA reads TGCGCCAGCAGCCAAGGAGGGCTAGGGCAAGATACGCAGTATTTT.

This chain joins TRBV11-2 and TRBJ2-2, with unresolved D. This CDR3 has 14 amino acids. Germline CDR1 SGHAT, CDR2 FQNNGV. V was pared by 5 bases and J by 5 bases, with 12 bases between. CDR3 sequence: CASSPLVGTGELFF. Written as DNA, the CDR3 is TGTGCCAGCAGCCCCCTCGTCGGTACCGGGGAGCTGTTTTTT.

In its sample, this clone was seen a few times. The identical CDR3 is also encoded by other nucleotide sequences in the sample. The chain uses TRBV6-5 and TRBJ2-3; weak D call: TRBD2 (6 bases). CDR1 and CDR2 from the germline V gene are MNHEY and SVGAGI. CDR3 length: 14 amino acids. Deletions cut 2 bases from V and 1 base from J, with 7 bases between. CDR3 amino acids: CASSYGGGTDTQYF. The CDR3, as DNA: TGTGCCAGCAGTTACGGCGGGGGCACAGATACGCAGTATTTT.

The chain joins TRBV25-1 to TRBJ1-1; D ambiguous. The CDR3 spans 14 residues. Germline values: CDR1 MGHDK, CDR2 SYGVNS. Trimming removed 2 bases at V and 0 bases at J, with 7 bases between. The CDR3 spells CASSETGMNTEAFF. In nucleotides, the CDR3 is TGTGCCAGCAGTGAAACGGGTATGAACACTGAAGCTTTCTTT. The full variable domain, completed using reference TRBV25-1 and TRBJ1-1, is EADIYQTPRYLVIGTGKKITLECSQTMGHDKMYWYQQDPGMELHLIHYSYGVNSTEKGDLSSESTVSRIRTEHFPLTLESARPSHTSQYLCASSETGMNTEAFFGQGTRLTVV.

This chain connects TRBV5-8 to TRBJ1-6; D remains unclear. CDR1 is SGHTS, CDR2 YDEGEE, per germline. This CDR3 is built from 15 residues. Trimming took off 0 bases at V and 9 bases at J, with 13 bases between the two ends. CDR3 region: CASSLGAEIGSPLHF. The DNA for the CDR3 is TGTGCCAGCAGCTTGGGGGCAGAGATCGGTTCACCCCTCCACTTT. Full variable domain (rest looked up from reference TRBV5-8 and TRBJ1-6): EAGVTQSPTHLIKTRGQQATLRCSPISGHTSVYWYQQALGLGLQFLLWYDEGEERNRGNFPPRFSGRQFPNYSSELNVNALELEDSALYLCASSLGAEIGSPLHFGNGTRLTVT.

This clone was seen just once. The chain uses TRBV7-8 and TRBJ2-7, with 7 bases identical to TRBD1. Germline CDR1 and CDR2: SGHVS and FQNEAQ. The CDR3 runs 14 residues. V gave up 3 bases and J gave up 4 bases; unmatched junction bases: 6. CDR3 residues: CASSFRQGGYEQYF. The CDR3 nucleotides read TGTGCCAGCAGCTTTCGACAGGGCGGATACGAGCAGTACTTC.

This clone has a handful of counts. The genes are TRBV5-4 and TRBJ2-5; D may be TRBD2 (5 bases). Trimming cost V 0 bases and J 2 bases, with 11 bases left between them. CDR3 size: 15 residues. The germline CDR1 and CDR2 sequences are SGHNT and YYREEE (reference sequence). The CDR3 reads CASSLALPGQETQYF. CDR3 in DNA: TGTGCCAGCAGCTTGGCCCTGCCGGGACAAGAGACCCAGTACTTC.

The CDR3 loop is CASSSGTGTEAFF. The DNA of the CDR3 is TGTGCCAGCAGCTCCGGGACAGGGACTGAAGCTTTCTTT. The chain has TRBV2 and TRBJ1-1, with 9 bases lining up with TRBD1. J was trimmed by 5 bases and V by 6 bases; bases with no gene match: 4. There are 13 residues in the CDR3. Germline CDR1 and CDR2: SNHLY and FYNNEI.

This chain uses TRBV7-9 with TRBJ1-4; no reliable D call. This CDR3 has 13 amino acids. Looked up from germline, CDR1 is SEHNR and CDR2 is FQNEAQ (reference sequence). The V end was cut by 8 bases, the J end by 5 bases, with 12 bases between. DNA of the CDR3: TGTGCCAGCCGCGCAAATATGAATGAAAAACTGTTTTTT. It translates to CASRANMNEKLFF.

The V and J genes are TRBV6-1 and TRBJ1-2; 7 bases agree with TRBD1. Germline CDR1 and CDR2: MNHNS and SASEGT. The V gene end was trimmed by 5 bases and the J gene end by 5 bases; junction bases not matched to a gene: 5. This CDR3 comprises 13 residues. The CDR3 reads CASSTGTEYGYTF. CDR3 nucleotide sequence: TGTGCCAGCAGTACTGGGACAGAGTATGGCTACACCTTC.

This chain connects TRBV9 to TRBJ2-3, with 10 bases lining up with TRBD2. This CDR3 region has 15 residues. V lost 4 bases and J lost 2; bases outside the gene matches: 4. Germline CDR1 reads SGDLS; CDR2 reads YYNGEE. CDR3 sequence reads: CASSPSGGLTDTQYF. DNA of the CDR3: TGTGCCAGCAGCCCTAGCGGGGGTCTCACAGATACGCAGTATTTT.

The chain is built from TRBV19 and TRBJ2-3, with TRBD2 matching over 10 bases. Unmatched junction bases numbered 3, after V lost 6 bases and J lost 0 bases. The V gene's germline CDR1 is LNHDA and CDR2 SQIVND (reference sequence). The CDR3 has 15 amino acids. The CDR3 region is CASSPSGGSTDTQYF. CDR3 DNA: TGTGCCAGTAGCCCTAGCGGGGGTAGCACAGATACGCAGTATTTT.

The gene calls are TRBV6-1 and TRBJ2-7; a possible D gene is TRBD2 (5 bases). The CDR3 has 15 amino acids. Germline V gene lookup returns CDR1 MNHNS and CDR2 SASEGT. The V end was cut by 5 bases, the J end by 2 bases, with 16 bases between. The CDR3 spells CASSILPDSAYEQYF. CDR3 DNA: TGTGCCAGCAGTATACTTCCGGACTCAGCCTACGAGCAGTACTTC.

This chain uses TRBV7-9 with TRBJ1-4, with TRBD1 matching 8 bases. The V gene end was trimmed by 5 bases and the J gene end by 6 bases; junction bases not matched to a gene: 11. The V gene's germline CDR1 is SEHNR and CDR2 FQNEAQ (reference sequence). This CDR3 comprises 16 residues. CDR3 protein: CASSPGATGVDEKLFF. The CDR3, as DNA: TGTGCCAGCAGCCCTGGAGCGACAGGGGTGGATGAAAAACTGTTTTTT.

This chain joins TRBV30 and TRBJ2-7; D possibly corresponds to TRBD1 (6 bases). The CDR3 runs 14 residues. CDR1 and CDR2 from the germline V gene are GTSNPN and SVGIG (reference sequence). Trimming cost V 2 bases and J 2 bases, with 13 bases left between them. CDR3 DNA sequence: TGTGCCTGGAGTATTTGGGGGACACCCTACGAGCAGTACTTC. Protein product: CAWSIWGTPYEQYF.

V and J are TRBV2 and TRBJ1-2; 11 nucleotides agree with TRBD1. V lost 5 bases to trimming and J lost 4 bases; unmatched junction nucleotides: 3. This CDR3 spans 14 amino acids. The germline CDR1 and CDR2 sequences are SNHLY and FYNNEI. The CDR3 nucleotides are TGTGCCAGCAGTATGGGACAGGGGGGCTATGGCTACACCTTC. It translates to CASSMGQGGYGYTF.

The DNA for the CDR3 is TGCGCCAGCAGCTTGGCCACTAGCTCCTCAGACGAGCAGTACTTC. It is translated as CASSLATSSSDEQYF. The chain combines TRBV5-1 with TRBJ2-7; D possibly corresponds to TRBD2 (6 bases). V dropped 0 bases and J dropped 5 bases, with 15 bases sitting between them. This CDR3 spans 15 amino acids. CDR1 is SGHRS and CDR2 is YFSETQ in the germline V gene.

This chain links TRBV7-6 with TRBJ2-3, with a tentative D call TRBD2 (5 bases). CDR3 size: 15 residues. Trimming pared 1 base from V and 0 bases from J, leaving 8 bases between. CDR1 SGHVS and CDR2 FNYEAQ come from the germline V gene. Written as DNA, the CDR3 is TGTGCCAGCAGCTTAGATCGGGGTAGCACAGATACGCAGTATTTT. Translating it yields CASSLDRGSTDTQYF.

The gene calls are TRBV2 and TRBJ2-7; 10 bases align to TRBD2. V lost 5 bases, J lost 0 bases, and 1 base stayed unmatched. This CDR3 is 14 amino acids long. Germline loops: CDR1 SNHLY, CDR2 FYNNEI. CDR3 sequence: CASSSSGSSYEQYF. In DNA form, the CDR3 reads TGTGCCAGCAGTTCTAGCGGGAGCTCCTACGAGCAGTACTTC.

This clone has only a few counts. The chain joins TRBV10-3 to TRBJ2-7, with D possibly TRBD2 on 5 matching bases. V lost 3 bases, J lost 10 bases, and 19 bases lay in between. The CDR3 runs to 14 residues. Germline loops: CDR1 ENHRY, CDR2 SYGVKD. CDR3 nucleotide sequence: TGTGCCATCAGTGATGGAGGACGGCACGCCCATCAGTACTTC. Protein sequence: CAISDGGRHAHQYF.

The J gene is TRBJ2-7, the V gene TRBV28; 7 bases line up with TRBD1. The CDR3 has 14 amino acids. Per the germline V gene, CDR1 is MDHEN and CDR2 is SYDVKM. V lost 5 bases, J lost 2 bases, and 6 bases stayed unmatched. The CDR3 here is CASSAQGKPYEQYF. CDR3 DNA sequence: TGTGCCAGCAGTGCACAGGGGAAACCCTACGAGCAGTACTTC.

This chain uses TRBV10-3 with TRBJ2-7; weak D call: TRBD2 (7 bases). The CDR3 extends over 14 amino acids. Germline V gene sequence: CDR1 ENHRY, CDR2 SYGVKD. The V end lost 2 bases, the J end lost 3 bases, and 11 bases lay between the germline ends. CDR3 bases: TGTGCCATCAGTGAGAGGGGGGAGGGCTACGAGCAGTACTTC. Its protein is CAISERGEGYEQYF.

This chain uses TRBV5-6 with TRBJ2-1, with TRBD1 matching over 10 bases. Losses at the gene ends were 5 bases for V and 6 bases for J; bases not matched to a gene: 2. CDR1 SGHDT and CDR2 YYEEEE come from the germline V gene. The CDR3 length is 13 residues. CDR3 sequence: CASSGQGGNEQFF. In nucleotides, the CDR3 is TGTGCCAGCAGTGGACAGGGGGGCAATGAGCAGTTCTTC.

The gene calls are TRBV9 and TRBJ1-2, with 8 bases matching TRBD1. This CDR3 has 14 residues. The V gene end was trimmed by 4 bases and the J gene end by 7 bases; junction bases not matched to a gene: 9. CDR1 is SGDLS, CDR2 YYNGEE, per germline. This chain's CDR3 is CASSLDGDRTGYTF. DNA for the CDR3: TGTGCCAGCAGCCTAGACGGGGACAGGACTGGCTACACCTTC.

The chain has TRBV4-2 and TRBJ1-3; TRBD1 matches 8 bases. Trimming removed 4 bases from V and 6 bases from J; junction bases left unmatched: 8. Looked up from germline, CDR1 is LGHNA and CDR2 is YNFKEQ. This CDR3 is 15 amino acids long. The DNA of the CDR3 is TGTGCCAGCAGCCGTACAGGGGGGAAGGAAAACACCATATATTTT. It is translated as CASSRTGGKENTIYF.

This sequence joins TRBV28 and TRBJ1-5; TRBD1 matches 10 bases. CDR3 length: 15 residues. Germline-derived CDR1 and CDR2 are MDHEN and SYDVKM. V dropped 6 bases and J dropped 1; count of bases not matched to a gene: 3. In DNA, the CDR3 is TGTGCCAGCAGCGGGGACAGGGGAAGCAATCAGCCCCAGCATTTT. Translated: CASSGDRGSNQPQHF.

This chain connects TRBV6-6 to TRBJ2-1; D uncertain. Trimming cost V 0 bases and J 3 bases, with 3 bases left between them. The CDR3 totals 13 residues. Germline CDR1 and CDR2: MNHNY and SVGAGI (reference sequence). The CDR3 region has the DNA TGTGCCAGCAGTTACTCTAGCTACAATGAGCAGTTCTTC. Translation: CASSYSSYNEQFF.

V is TRBV5-1 and J is TRBJ2-1, with a tentative D call TRBD1 (6 bases). CDR1 and CDR2 (germline): SGHRS, YFSETQ. The CDR3 has 14 residues. V gave up 4 bases and J gave up 1 base, with 9 bases separating them. The CDR3 here is CASSRGQSYNEQFF. The DNA for the CDR3 is TGCGCCAGCAGCCGCGGACAGTCCTACAATGAGCAGTTCTTC.